This TCR beta chain was sequenced for a study of blood T cell repertoires in COVID-19. Unmatched junction bases numbered 5, after V lost 3 bases and J lost 6 bases. The germline V gene has CDR1 SGHRS and CDR2 YFSETQ. The CDR3 is 15 amino acids. The data were produced by immunoSEQ multiplex PCR, yet TCRdb's version contains in-frame clones alone and is incomplete. Altogether 99,000 or so clones are present, roughly 80% being singletons, with the ten largest covering roughly 14%. Material: peripheral blood. The chain recombines TRBV5-1 with TRBJ2-2; 10 bases match TRBD1. The TCR originated in a woman of 80 years or more with acute or convalescent COVID-19. CDR3 DNA sequence: TGCGCCAGCAGCTGGAGGACAGGGGGAGCCGGGGAGCTGTTTTTT. Translation: CASSWRTGGAGELFF.